This T cell receptor beta chain was observed in a study of cytomegalovirus exposure and HLA in healthy donors. The PCR contained 60 Vbeta and 13 Jbeta primers. In the authors' workflow: The count from a later analysis was about 80 million unique TCR beta chains, about 9.9 million of them shared. Data came from immunoSEQ multiplex PCR; TCRdb stores just in-frame clones and leaves some out. The DNA gave D and trimming, while V, J and clone size come from that table. The data show nearly 110,000 clones, roughly 77% seen once. The V and J ends lost 1 base and 5 bases respectively, with 13 bases between them. The CDR3 runs 15 residues. CDR1 and CDR2 from the germline V gene are SGDLS and YYNGEE.

The sequence was collected from a man aged 35-49 years in good health and CMV-seronegative. The material sequenced was PBMCs. V and J are TRBV9 and TRBJ2-1; a possible D gene is TRBD1 (5 bases). CDR3 in amino acids: CASSVLDSEDNEQFF. CDR3 DNA: TGTGCCAGCAGCGTATTAGACAGCGAAGACAATGAGCAGTTCTTC.